There are a few counts of the clone carrying this T cell receptor beta chain. Its antigen is undetermined. Sequencing used immunoSEQ multiplex PCR; TCRdb keeps in-frame clones, though not all of them. The sample carries 30,000 to 45,000 clones, roughly 88% recorded once. The sample is drawn from a study of T cells in localized non-small cell lung cancer. Study conclusions and caveats: Median around 56 top-100 tumor clones were shared with paired adjacent lung. Because only a single region of the tumor was sequenced, heterogeneity remains possible.

V lost 7 bases and J 0 bases, leaving 9 bases between the germline ends. The CDR3 loop spans 12 amino acids. CDR1 and CDR2 from the germline V gene are GTSNPN and SVGIG (reference sequence). The specimen was peripheral blood, collected before any cancer treatment. The rearrangement uses TRBV30 and TRBJ1-2; D not resolved. The clonotype comes from a woman aged 35 to 75 with stage I lung adenocarcinoma. The CDR3 DNA reads as TGTGCCTCGAGACGGGCTAACTATGGCTACACCTTC. This gives the protein CASRRANYGYTF.